The 20 T cell receptor beta chains below come from one sample, sequenced in a study of T cell responses to AZD1222 COVID-19 vaccine. Assay: immunoSEQ multiplex PCR; the TCRdb copy retains only in-frame clones and omits some. The sample lists tens of thousands of clones; less than 90% were seen once. Specimen: peripheral blood, collected 28 days after the second AZD1222 dose. Receptor source: an adult who received the AZD1222 COVID-19 vaccine.

The chain links TRBV5-1 to TRBJ2-7; 8 bases are shared with TRBD1. After removal of 4 bases from V and 3 bases from J, the junction contained 9 bases not matched to a gene. In germline, CDR1 is SGHRS, CDR2 YFSETQ. The CDR3 has 15 amino acids. CDR3 sequence (DNA): TGCGCCAGCAGCCCGAGGCAGGGGGCTAACTACGAGCAGTACTTC. Protein: CASSPRQGANYEQYF.

The chain is built from TRBV18 and TRBJ2-1; D may be TRBD1 (5 bases). Germline CDR1 KGHSH, CDR2 LQKENI. Trimming took off 0 bases at V and 5 bases at J, with 11 bases between the two ends. This CDR3 spans 15 amino acids. The CDR3 sequence is CASSPPSGLDNEQFF. Written as DNA, the CDR3 is TGTGCCAGCTCACCACCATCAGGGTTGGACAATGAGCAGTTCTTC.

The chain carries TRBV7-3 and TRBJ1-1, with 8 bases matching TRBD1. V was clipped by 5 bases and J by 4 bases; unmatched bases: 9. Germline assignment: CDR1 SGHTA and CDR2 FQGTGA. The CDR3 sequence is 15 residues long. The CDR3 sequence is CASSLYRQGSTEAFF. The CDR3 DNA reads TGTGCCAGCAGCCTATACAGACAGGGGAGCACTGAAGCTTTCTTT.

The chain combines TRBV12-3 or TRBV12-4 with TRBJ1-1, with D hard to call. Trimming stripped 2 bases from V and 3 bases from J, with 7 bases between. This CDR3 contains 13 residues. The chain's CDR3 is CASSLIGHTEAFF. The CDR3 DNA is TGTGCCAGCAGTTTAATCGGGCACACTGAAGCTTTCTTT.

The rearrangement uses TRBV6-5 and TRBJ1-6; 9 bases match TRBD1. This CDR3 is 12 amino acids long. V shed 6 bases and J 15 bases; nucleotides not matched to a gene: 6. Germline V gene lookup returns CDR1 MNHEY and CDR2 SVGAGI. CDR3 sequence (DNA): TGTGCCAGCAGCCGGGACAGGGCGGGCCTCCACTTT. It encodes CASSRDRAGLHF.

The chain joins TRBV9 to TRBJ2-3; 13 bases are shared with TRBD2. V lost 4 bases to trimming and J lost 6 bases; unmatched junction nucleotides: 11. Germline V gene sequence: CDR1 SGDLS, CDR2 YYNGEE. This CDR3 has 17 amino acids. This CDR3 reads CASSPWTSGGPGDTQYF. Here the CDR3 DNA reads TGTGCCAGCAGCCCTTGGACTAGCGGGGGCCCAGGGGATACGCAGTATTTT.

This clone was found once. The gene calls are TRBV18 and TRBJ1-1; D unresolved. The CDR3 extends over 13 amino acids. Deletions cut 3 bases from V and 10 bases from J, with 15 bases between. From germline, CDR1 is KGHSH and CDR2 LQKENI. CDR3 region: CASSPNFGDAAFF. CDR3 DNA: TGTGCCAGCTCACCCAACTTCGGGGATGCAGCTTTCTTT.

The chain recombines TRBV7-3 with TRBJ2-5, with D tentatively TRBD1 or TRBD2 (5 bases each). This CDR3 spans 15 amino acids. From germline, CDR1 is SGHTA and CDR2 FQGTGA. The V end was cut by 5 bases, the J end by 7 bases, with 20 bases between. The CDR3 DNA reads as TGTGCCAGCAGCCCTTCTCGAGGGGCGGCGGGGACCCAGTACTTC. Its protein product is CASSPSRGAAGTQYF.

This clone was observed once. This chain connects TRBV18 to TRBJ1-1; the D gene is possibly TRBD1 (6 bases). V lost 3 bases, J lost 4 bases, and 15 bases lay in between. The CDR3 is 15 amino acids. The V gene's germline CDR1 is KGHSH and CDR2 LQKENI. In nucleotides, the CDR3 is TGTGCCAGCTCACCCTCGGACAGTTACTCCACTGAAGCTTTCTTT. This encodes CASSPSDSYSTEAFF.

The V call is TRBV7-7, the J call TRBJ2-5; TRBD2 matches 13 bases. Trimming removed 5 bases from V and 2 bases from J; junction bases left unmatched: 2. CDR3 length equals 15 residues. Looked up from germline, CDR1 is SSHAT and CDR2 is FNYEAQ (reference sequence). CDR3 amino acids: CASSQGLAGQETQYF. The CDR3 DNA reads TGTGCCAGCAGCCAGGGACTAGCGGGACAAGAGACCCAGTACTTC.

CDR3 residues: CASSLVSWRSETQYF. CDR3 coding DNA: TGTGCCAGCAGCTTAGTGTCGTGGAGGTCCGAGACCCAGTACTTC. The rearrangement links TRBV7-9 to TRBJ2-5, with D possibly TRBD2 on 5 matching bases. CDR3 length equals 15 residues. V gave up 1 base and J gave up 5 bases, with 14 bases separating them. CDR1 is SEHNR and CDR2 is FQNEAQ in the germline V gene (reference sequence).

This chain uses TRBV2 with TRBJ1-6; D not certain. The CDR3 extends over 13 amino acids. CDR1 SNHLY and CDR2 FYNNEI come from the germline V gene. The V and J ends lost 5 bases and 7 bases respectively, with 9 bases between them. This CDR3 reads CASSPVENSPLHF. The CDR3 DNA is TGTGCCAGCAGTCCCGTTGAGAATTCACCCCTCCACTTT.

In its sample, this clone was seen once. The V call is TRBV5-1, the J call TRBJ1-4; weak D call: TRBD1 (5 bases). The CDR3 has 14 amino acids. V shed 0 bases and J shed 5 bases, with 8 bases lying between them. The germline CDR1 and CDR2 sequences are SGHRS and YFSETQ. The CDR3 region is CASSLVAGNEKLFF. In DNA form, the CDR3 reads TGCGCCAGCAGCTTGGTGGCAGGGAATGAAAAACTGTTTTTT.

The chain is built from TRBV7-6 and TRBJ1-4; a possible D gene is TRBD1 (6 bases). V lost 5 bases and J 4 bases, leaving 29 bases between the germline ends. The CDR3 is made up of 20 amino acids. The germline CDR1 and CDR2 sequences are SGHVS and FNYEAQ. CDR3 region: CASSPLGAHSGPAVNEKLFF. CDR3 nucleotides: TGTGCCAGCAGCCCGCTGGGGGCGCATTCCGGACCTGCTGTTAATGAAAAACTGTTTTTT.

This rearrangement joins TRBV6-1 to TRBJ1-5; maybe TRBD1 (6 bases). The V and J ends lost 0 bases and 10 bases respectively, with 19 bases between them. Germline lookup yields CDR1 MNHNS and CDR2 SASEGT. The CDR3 sequence is 16 residues long. This CDR3 reads CASSEAGAGLIRPQHF. The CDR3, as DNA: TGTGCCAGCAGTGAAGCGGGGGCGGGGTTAATCAGACCCCAGCATTTT.

The V and J genes are TRBV6-5 and TRBJ2-3; TRBD1 matches at 7 bases. With 8 bases clipped from V and 1 base from J, the junction kept 3 bases outside the gene matches. Germline CDR1 is MNHEY and CDR2 is SVGAGI. This CDR3 is built from 13 residues. CDR3 in amino acids: CASGGQGTDTQYF. As DNA, the CDR3 is TGTGCCAGCGGAGGACAGGGCACAGATACGCAGTATTTT.

The gene calls are TRBV5-1 and TRBJ1-4; D is perhaps TRBD1 (5 bases). CDR3 length: 18 residues. Deletions cut 1 base from V and 0 bases from J, with 16 bases between. Germline CDR1 and CDR2: SGHRS and YFSETQ. The CDR3 DNA reads TGCGCCAGCAGCTTGCGGGACTCCTCTTATGCAACTAATGAAAAACTGTTTTTT. It specifies CASSLRDSSYATNEKLFF. The variable domain in full, with the rest retrieved from reference TRBV5-1 and TRBJ1-4, is KAGVTQTPRYLIKTRGQQVTLSCSPISGHRSVSWYQQTPGQGLQFLFEYFSETQRNKGNFPGRFSGRQFSNSRSEMNVSTLELGDSALYLCASSLRDSSYATNEKLFFGSGTQLSVL.

The rearrangement uses TRBV30 and TRBJ1-5; D call uncertain. The CDR3 runs to 13 residues. Germline lookup yields CDR1 GTSNPN and CDR2 SVGIG (reference sequence). The germline V and J ends were trimmed by 3 bases and 7 bases, with 13 bases remaining between them. The CDR3 protein is CAWSLRDLQPQHF. The CDR3 DNA is TGTGCCTGGAGCCTGAGGGATTTGCAGCCCCAGCATTTT.

This chain uses TRBV6-5 with TRBJ1-2; 8 bases match TRBD1. This CDR3 has 16 residues. V lost 0 bases, J lost 0 bases, and 3 bases stayed unmatched. The germline CDR1 and CDR2 sequences are MNHEY and SVGAGI. The CDR3 bases are TGTGCCAGCAGTTACTCAATGACAGGGGCTAACTATGGCTACACCTTC. Protein: CASSYSMTGANYGYTF.

This clone was counted once. CDR3 amino acids: CASSQVTGGDSPLHF. In DNA, the CDR3 is TGTGCCAGCAGCCAAGTGACAGGGGGCGATTCACCCCTCCACTTT. The genes are TRBV3-1 (or the pseudogene TRBV3-2) and TRBJ1-6; 10 bases line up with TRBD1. Germline V gene lookup returns CDR1 LGHDT and CDR2 YNNKEL (reference sequence). The CDR3 is made up of 15 amino acids. J gave up 8 bases and V 1 base, and 2 bases lay outside the gene matches.